Listed below are T cell receptor beta chains from one sample, sequenced in a study of T cells in Graves' hyperthyroidism and ophthalmopathy. TCRdb reanalysed the multiplex PCR reads using MiXCR and keeps one entry per CDR3 protein. The table lists about 640,000 distinct CDR3 sequences, 14% of them singletons. Specimen: blood. The receptors shown here come from a woman between 45 and 65 years old with Graves' ophthalmopathy. Each CDR3 is given with its conserved first and last residue. A D gene is named only where the DNA matches it firmly. Size is omitted from some rows. Given values are once, few, many or a class for expanded clones.

v_call	clone_size	d_call	j_call	cdr3_aa	cdr3_nt
TRBV12-3/TRBV12-4	many	-	TRBJ1-1	CASSWGGRPAEAFF	TGTGCCAGCAGTTGGGGGGGGCGACCCGCTGAAGCTTTCTTT
TRBV24-1	-	TRBD2	TRBJ2-6	CATSDPGRSSPSGANVLTF	TGTGCCACCAGTGATCCCGGGAGGTCTTCACCCTCTGGGGCCAACGTCCTGACTTTC
TRBV5-6	many	TRBD2	TRBJ2-5	CASSKLAGGKETQYF	TGTGCCAGCAGCAAACTAGCGGGAGGGAAAGAGACCCAGTACTTC
TRBV30	few	-	TRBJ1-3	CAWSPPSSGNTIYF	TGTGCCTGGAGCCCCCCTAGCTCTGGAAACACCATATATTTT
TRBV28	few	-	TRBJ1-2	CASHPAGFGEGYGYTF	TGTGCCAGCCATCCGGCGGGTTTCGGGGAGGGTTATGGCTACACCTTC
TRBV9	-	TRBD2	TRBJ2-1	CASSVGLAGTNEQFF	TGTGCCAGCAGCGTTGGACTAGCGGGAACCAATGAGCAGTTCTTC
TRBV5-1	many	TRBD1	TRBJ1-2	CASSWTGSGYTF	TGCGCCAGCAGCTGGACAGGGAGCGGCTACACCTTC
TRBV29-1	many	TRBD2	TRBJ2-7	CSVEITGTRREQYF	TGCAGCGTTGAAATCACAGGGACTAGGAGGGAGCAGTACTTC
TRBV5-4	-	-	TRBJ1-1	CASSLGGSGEAFF	TGTGCCAGCAGCTTGGGGGGCTCCGGTGAAGCTTTCTTT
TRBV3-1	many	-	TRBJ1-1	CASSLMSTEAFF	TGTGCCAGCAGCCTTATGAGCACTGAAGCTTTCTTT
TRBV24-1	few	TRBD2	TRBJ2-1	CATSDRTSGTNEQFF	TGTGCCACCAGTGACCGGACTAGCGGGACCAATGAGCAGTTCTTC
TRBV20-1	many	-	TRBJ2-5	CSACQGGGLQETQYF	TGCAGTGCTTGCCAAGGGGGGGGTCTCCAAGAGACCCAGTACTTC
TRBV3-1	many	TRBD2	TRBJ2-1	CASSAFGLAGHNEQFF	TGTGCCAGCAGCGCTTTCGGACTAGCGGGTCACAATGAGCAGTTCTTC
TRBV24-1	few	TRBD1	TRBJ1-2	CATSDTRQGASYGYTF	TGTGCCACCAGTGATACCCGACAGGGGGCGAGCTATGGCTACACCTTC
TRBV9	-	-	TRBJ2-1	CASSEPKRTSYNEQFF	TGTGCCAGCAGCGAGCCAAAGCGGACATCCTACAATGAGCAGTTCTTC
TRBV6-1	-	-	TRBJ2-3	CASIREYTDTQYF	TGTGCCAGCATTCGGGAGTACACAGATACGCAGTATTTT
TRBV12-3/TRBV12-4	few	TRBD2	TRBJ2-1	CASSLRTSGYEQFF	TGTGCCAGCAGTTTGCGGACTAGCGGGTATGAGCAGTTCTTC
TRBV3-1	many	-	TRBJ2-7	CASSSQRTEQYF	TGTGCCAGCAGCTCTCAGCGGACCGAGCAGTACTTC
TRBV7-2	many	TRBD1	TRBJ1-2	CASSLGNTGVYGYTF	TGTGCCAGCAGCTTAGGAAATACAGGGGTCTATGGCTACACCTTC
TRBV24-1	-	TRBD2	TRBJ2-1	CATSDPGLLYNEQFF	TGTGCCACCAGTGACCCGGGACTACTCTACAATGAGCAGTTCTTC
TRBV7-2	many	TRBD1	TRBJ1-5	CASRRTGESNQPQHF	TGTGCCAGCAGACGGACAGGGGAGAGCAATCAGCCCCAGCATTTT
TRBV15	-	TRBD2	TRBJ2-1	CATSRDAAGAGNEQFF	TGTGCCACCAGCAGAGATGCGGCGGGAGCGGGTAATGAGCAGTTCTTC
TRBV11-2	many	TRBD2	TRBJ2-1	CASSLDSREGGFEQFF	TGTGCCAGCAGCTTAGATTCTCGGGAGGGCGGGTTTGAGCAGTTCTTC
TRBV20-1	-	TRBD2	TRBJ2-3	CSAGTSGDADTQYF	TGCAGTGCTGGGACTAGCGGGGACGCAGATACGCAGTATTTT
TRBV5-1	many	TRBD2	TRBJ2-1	CASGVGPSGLYNEQFF	TGCGCCAGCGGAGTAGGACCTAGCGGGCTATACAATGAGCAGTTCTTC
TRBV5-1	-	TRBD2	TRBJ2-3	CASRVSGNPPDTQYF	TGCGCCAGCAGAGTTAGCGGGAACCCCCCAGATACGCAGTATTTT
TRBV9	many	-	TRBJ2-7	CASSVEGGAYEQYF	TGTGCCAGCAGCGTAGAGGGCGGAGCCTACGAGCAGTACTTC
TRBV9	many	-	TRBJ1-1	CASSAPEGGVDTEAFF	TGTGCCAGCAGCGCGCCCGAAGGGGGGGTTGACACTGAAGCTTTCTTT
TRBV20-1	few	-	TRBJ2-5	CSARVPATTETQYF	TGCAGTGCTAGAGTTCCCGCGACGACGGAGACCCAGTACTTC
TRBV19	-	TRBD1	TRBJ1-5	CASRADRGDQPQHF	TGTGCCAGTAGGGCGGACAGGGGAGATCAGCCCCAGCATTTT
TRBV11-3	many	-	TRBJ2-7	CASSPRSRNTYEQYF	TGTGCCAGCAGCCCGAGATCAAGGAACACCTACGAGCAGTACTTC
TRBV7-9	many	-	TRBJ2-3	CASLRDSSSIEAQYF	TGTGCCAGCCTTCGGGACTCCTCATCAATTGAAGCGCAGTATTTT
TRBV20-1	many	TRBD2	TRBJ2-1	CSASGGSSDNEQFF	TGCAGTGCTAGCGGCGGGAGCTCAGACAATGAGCAGTTCTTC
TRBV19	many	-	TRBJ2-7	CASRKGREQYF	TGTGCCAGCAGAAAGGGCCGAGAGCAGTACTTC
TRBV12-3/TRBV12-4	many	TRBD1	TRBJ2-3	CASSPTGQGAEDTQYF	TGTGCCAGCAGTCCAACAGGACAGGGGGCGGAAGATACGCAGTATTTT
TRBV5-1	many	TRBD2	TRBJ2-7	CASSLSIAGGHLQQYF	TGCGCCAGCAGCTTATCTATAGCGGGAGGGCACCTACAGCAGTACTTC
TRBV29-1	few	TRBD2	TRBJ2-3	CSVAGTSGSSIDTQYF	TGCAGCGTCGCTGGGACTAGCGGGAGTAGTATAGATACGCAGTATTTT
TRBV6-1	-	TRBD2	TRBJ2-3	CASRSGNMDTQYF	TGTGCCAGCAGGAGCGGGAACATGGATACGCAGTATTTT
TRBV20-1	-	-	TRBJ1-2	CSAKEEGPYGYTF	TGCAGTGCTAAGGAGGAGGGGCCGTACGGCTACACCTTC
TRBV28	many	-	TRBJ2-1	CASSTGTIEQFF	TGTGCCAGCAGTACAGGGACTATTGAGCAGTTCTTC